This section outlines one T cell receptor (beta chain) sequence together with its context. Its specificity is not known. This sample stems from a study of radiotherapy plus CTLA-4 blockade in lung cancer. Broader study findings: Early blood T cell clone changes and increased post-radiation serum interferon-beta were reportedly the strongest response predictors. Some TCR clones had been derived from tumors. These clones expanded in peripheral blood after radiotherapy plus ipilimumab.

Deletions cut 2 bases from V and 4 bases from J, with 12 bases between. CDR1 is SGHAT and CDR2 is FQNNGV in the germline V gene. There are 15 residues in the CDR3. This table comes from immunoSEQ multiplex PCR, and its TCRdb copy is limited to in-frame clones, with some not included. The profile shows 45,000 to 55,000 clones, less than 85% of them singletons. The TCR originated in a human donor with non-small cell lung cancer who had stable disease on radiotherapy plus ipilimumab. Material: peripheral blood, obtained from a patient treated with radiotherapy plus ipilimumab. V usage is TRBV11-2 and J usage is TRBJ1-5; D may be TRBD1 (6 bases). For the CDR3, the DNA is TGTGCCAGCAGCTTAAGTACAGGGACTAATCAGCCCCAGCATTTT. The encoded protein is CASSLSTGTNQPQHF.